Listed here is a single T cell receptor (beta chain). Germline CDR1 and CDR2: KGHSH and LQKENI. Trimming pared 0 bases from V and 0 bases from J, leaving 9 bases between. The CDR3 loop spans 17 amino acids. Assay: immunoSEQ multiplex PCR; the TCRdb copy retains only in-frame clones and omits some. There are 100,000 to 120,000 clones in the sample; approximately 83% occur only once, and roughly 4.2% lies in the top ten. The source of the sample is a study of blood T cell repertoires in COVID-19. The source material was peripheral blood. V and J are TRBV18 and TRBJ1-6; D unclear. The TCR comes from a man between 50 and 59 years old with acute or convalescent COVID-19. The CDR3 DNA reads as TGTGCCAGCTCACCACCTCGGAGGAGCTCCTATAATTCACCCCTCCACTTT. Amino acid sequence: CASSPPRRSSYNSPLHF.